This T cell receptor beta chain was documented in a study of blood T cell repertoires in COVID-19. Study in general: Samples representing acute and convalescent COVID-19 were sourced from the United States, Italy and Spain. From T cells, B-cell-depleted T cells, or PBMCs came the material, which was cDNA or gDNA.

As handled by the study authors: Counts of nucleated cells, estimated from reference gene primer amplification, were obtained. Clones were read by immunoSEQ multiplex PCR, and TCRdb kept only the in-frame ones, dropping some. That table is the source of V, J and clone size, and D and trimming were worked out from the DNA. The repertoire holds 300,000 to 350,000 clones, with about 91% as singletons. The CDR3 sequence is 15 residues long. V lost 6 bases and J lost 0; bases outside the gene matches: 8. The germline CDR1 and CDR2 sequences are LNHDA and SQIVND (reference sequence). Seattle participants joined during active infection and were tracked over time.

Sequencing input: peripheral blood. The rearrangement uses TRBV19 and TRBJ2-7; 7 nucleotides match TRBD1. The receptor was isolated from a man aged 25 to 40 with COVID-19, enrolled during active disease. The CDR3 sequence is CASRTQTGSSYEQYF. CDR3 DNA: TGTGCCAGTAGGACCCAGACAGGGTCCTCCTACGAGCAGTACTTC.